This is a list of T cell receptor beta chains from one sample in a study of T-cell reconstitution after alpha-beta-depleted transplantation in children. TCRdb used MiXCR to reprocess the PCR reads, holding one entry per CDR3 protein. The table records approximately 980,000 distinct CDR3 sequences, around 30% of them present only once. This sample comprised PBMCs, mostly from graft donor cells, obtained 360 days after TCRalphabeta/CD19-depleted stem cell transplant. The receptors come from a boy younger than two who had a stem cell transplant for SCID, so the T cells may come from the graft donor. Each CDR3 is given with its conserved first and last residue. Each record gives: clone size, J gene, V gene, D gene, CDR3 protein, CDR3 DNA. D genes are given only for firm matches. Rows give clone size only sometimes, using once, few, many, or a class for an expanded clone.

clone size: few; J gene: TRBJ2-3; V gene: TRBV6-4; D gene: TRBD1; CDR3 protein: CASGTGPTDTQYF; CDR3 DNA: TGTGCCAGTGGGACAGGTCCCACAGATACGCAGTATTTT
clone size: .; J gene: TRBJ2-7; V gene: TRBV4-1; D gene: .; CDR3 protein: CASSQDPTRMGSYEQYF; CDR3 DNA: TGCGCCAGCAGCCAAGATCCGACTCGTATGGGTTCCTACGAGCAGTACTTC
clone size: .; J gene: TRBJ2-3; V gene: TRBV5-6; D gene: .; CDR3 protein: CASSPKRGTDTQYF; CDR3 DNA: TGTGCCAGCAGCCCTAAACGGGGTACAGATACGCAGTATTTT
clone size: .; J gene: TRBJ2-3; V gene: TRBV3-1; D gene: .; CDR3 protein: CASSQLSYTDTQYF; CDR3 DNA: TGTGCCAGCAGCCAACTCAGCTACACAGATACGCAGTATTTT
clone size: few; J gene: TRBJ2-1; V gene: TRBV20-1; D gene: TRBD2; CDR3 protein: CSAATGTRFLPTSKNEQFF; CDR3 DNA: TGCAGTGCAGCCACCGGGACTAGGTTTCTCCCCACCTCCAAGAATGAGCAGTTCTTC
clone size: few; J gene: TRBJ2-1; V gene: TRBV29-1; D gene: .; CDR3 protein: CSVAPGDNEQFF; CDR3 DNA: TGCAGCGTTGCCCCGGGAGATAATGAGCAGTTCTTC
clone size: .; J gene: TRBJ1-5; V gene: TRBV7-9; D gene: .; CDR3 protein: CASSPGQIDSNQPQHF; CDR3 DNA: TGTGCCAGCAGCCCCGGACAGATAGATAGCAATCAGCCCCAGCATTTT
clone size: .; J gene: TRBJ2-3; V gene: TRBV15; D gene: .; CDR3 protein: CATSRDLADTQYF; CDR3 DNA: TGTGCCACCAGCAGAGATCTTGCAGATACGCAGTATTTT
clone size: .; J gene: TRBJ2-5; V gene: TRBV5-1; D gene: .; CDR3 protein: CASSYGSGLQETQYF; CDR3 DNA: TGCGCCAGCAGTTACGGTTCGGGGCTCCAAGAGACCCAGTACTTC
clone size: few; J gene: TRBJ2-3; V gene: TRBV6-2/TRBV6-3; D gene: TRBD2; CDR3 protein: CASRYTSGGATDTQYF; CDR3 DNA: TGTGCCAGCAGGTACACTAGCGGGGGGGCCACAGATACGCAGTATTTT
clone size: few; J gene: TRBJ2-7; V gene: TRBV29-1; D gene: TRBD1; CDR3 protein: CSVAQDRYYEQYF; CDR3 DNA: TGCAGCGTAGCCCAGGACAGGTACTACGAGCAGTACTTC
clone size: .; J gene: TRBJ2-3; V gene: TRBV20-1; D gene: TRBD2; CDR3 protein: CSARDHASGGPHHSTDTQYF; CDR3 DNA: TGCAGTGCTAGAGATCATGCTAGCGGGGGGCCTCACCACAGCACAGATACGCAGTATTTT
clone size: .; J gene: TRBJ1-1; V gene: TRBV3-1; D gene: .; CDR3 protein: CASSLIGTEAFF; CDR3 DNA: TGTGCCAGCAGCTTGATCGGCACTGAAGCTTTCTTT
clone size: .; J gene: TRBJ2-5; V gene: TRBV3-1; D gene: TRBD2; CDR3 protein: CASSGLAVFQETQYF; CDR3 DNA: TGTGCCAGCAGTGGACTAGCGGTTTTCCAAGAGACCCAGTACTTC
clone size: once; J gene: TRBJ1-3; V gene: TRBV28; D gene: .; CDR3 protein: CASSSGQRNTIYF; CDR3 DNA: TGTGCCAGCAGTTCGGGCCAAAGAAACACCATATATTTT
clone size: .; J gene: TRBJ2-7; V gene: TRBV20-1; D gene: .; CDR3 protein: CSASRETRYEQYF; CDR3 DNA: TGCAGTGCTAGTCGGGAGACACGCTACGAGCAGTACTTC
clone size: .; J gene: TRBJ1-1; V gene: TRBV6-5; D gene: .; CDR3 protein: CASSYPHTGNTEAFF; CDR3 DNA: TGTGCCAGCAGTTACCCCCATACAGGGAACACTGAAGCTTTCTTT
clone size: .; J gene: TRBJ2-3; V gene: TRBV2; D gene: .; CDR3 protein: CASSWGADGDTQYF; CDR3 DNA: TGTGCCAGCAGTTGGGGGGCCGATGGGGATACGCAGTATTTT
clone size: .; J gene: TRBJ1-2; V gene: TRBV9; D gene: TRBD1; CDR3 protein: CASSAGQGVSGYTF; CDR3 DNA: TGTGCCAGCAGCGCGGGACAGGGGGTGAGTGGCTACACCTTC
clone size: .; J gene: TRBJ2-7; V gene: TRBV27; D gene: .; CDR3 protein: CASSSAVGYEQYF; CDR3 DNA: TGTGCCAGCTCTTCCGCGGTGGGATACGAGCAGTACTTC
clone size: .; J gene: TRBJ2-7; V gene: TRBV29-1; D gene: .; CDR3 protein: CSVGDIYEQYF; CDR3 DNA: TGCAGCGTTGGGGACATTTACGAGCAGTACTTC
clone size: .; J gene: TRBJ2-3; V gene: TRBV24-1; D gene: .; CDR3 protein: CATSDFAAETGDTQYF; CDR3 DNA: TGTGCCACCAGTGATTTTGCGGCAGAAACGGGAGATACGCAGTATTTT
clone size: few; J gene: TRBJ2-7; V gene: TRBV3-1; D gene: TRBD1; CDR3 protein: CASSQGPTTTGIPYEQYF; CDR3 DNA: TGTGCCAGCAGCCAAGGCCCCACGACGACAGGGATTCCCTACGAGCAGTACTTC
clone size: .; J gene: TRBJ2-1; V gene: TRBV7-2; D gene: .; CDR3 protein: CASSLVGWGPSYNEQFF; CDR3 DNA: TGTGCCAGCAGCTTAGTCGGGTGGGGGCCCTCCTACAATGAGCAGTTCTTC
clone size: few; J gene: TRBJ2-7; V gene: TRBV7-2; D gene: TRBD1; CDR3 protein: CASSLARTGVLSYEQYF; CDR3 DNA: TGTGCCAGCAGCTTAGCCCGGACAGGGGTGCTTTCCTACGAGCAGTACTTC
clone size: few; J gene: TRBJ1-5; V gene: TRBV6-5; D gene: .; CDR3 protein: CASSYSLLDGSNQPQHF; CDR3 DNA: TGTGCCAGCAGTTACTCCCTACTCGACGGGTCCAATCAGCCCCAGCATTTT
clone size: .; J gene: TRBJ2-2; V gene: TRBV12-3/TRBV12-4; D gene: TRBD2; CDR3 protein: CASSLSGGGTGELFF; CDR3 DNA: TGTGCCAGCAGCCTTAGCGGGGGGGGCACCGGGGAGCTGTTTTTT
clone size: .; J gene: TRBJ2-6; V gene: TRBV9; D gene: TRBD1; CDR3 protein: CASSPFSGQGLSGANVLTF; CDR3 DNA: TGTGCCAGCAGCCCATTCTCCGGACAGGGTCTATCTGGGGCCAACGTCCTGACTTTC